Included here is one T cell receptor (beta chain) sequence, with context. V dropped 3 bases and J dropped 3 bases, with 15 bases sitting between them. Germline V gene lookup returns CDR1 SGDLS and CDR2 YYNGEE. This CDR3 is 16 amino acids long. The source of the sample is a study of cytomegalovirus exposure and HLA in healthy donors. In the study overall: The roughly 130 validation repertoires, a later analysis reported, used the same platform as the approximately 670 repertoires from the first cohort.

The donors were part of the validation cohort, which consisted of 120 subjects and was separate from the first cohort of around 620 subjects. Sequencing used immunoSEQ multiplex PCR; TCRdb keeps in-frame clones, though not all of them. This sample has under 200,000 clones, with over 85% found just once. The sample comprised PBMCs. The clonotype originates from a man aged 18 to 30 in good health and CMV-seropositive. This chain uses TRBV9 with TRBJ2-2; D might be TRBD1 (6 bases). Written as DNA, the CDR3 is TGTGCCAGCAGCGCGTTGCGTGGGGGCTACACCGGGGAGCTGTTTTTT. Translating it yields CASSALRGGYTGELFF. The variable domain in full, completed from reference TRBV9 and TRBJ2-2, reads DSGVTQTPKHLITATGQRVTLRCSPRSGDLSVYWYQQSLDQGLQFLIQYYNGEERAKGNILERFSAQQFPDLHSELNLSSLELGDSALYFCASSALRGGYTGELFFGEGSRLTVL.